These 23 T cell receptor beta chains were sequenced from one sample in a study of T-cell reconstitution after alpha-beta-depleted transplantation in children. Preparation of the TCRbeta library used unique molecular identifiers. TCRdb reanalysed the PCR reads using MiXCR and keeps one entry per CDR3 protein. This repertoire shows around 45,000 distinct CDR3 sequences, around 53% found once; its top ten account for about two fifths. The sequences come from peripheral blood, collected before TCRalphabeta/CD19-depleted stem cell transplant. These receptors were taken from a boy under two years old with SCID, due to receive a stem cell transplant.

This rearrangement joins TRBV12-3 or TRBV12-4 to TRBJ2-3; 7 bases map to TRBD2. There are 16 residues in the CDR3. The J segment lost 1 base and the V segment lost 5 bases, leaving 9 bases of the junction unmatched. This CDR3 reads CASSPPGGWGTDTQYF. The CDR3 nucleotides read TGTGCCAGCAGTCCCCCCGGGGGGTGGGGCACAGATACGCAGTATTTT.

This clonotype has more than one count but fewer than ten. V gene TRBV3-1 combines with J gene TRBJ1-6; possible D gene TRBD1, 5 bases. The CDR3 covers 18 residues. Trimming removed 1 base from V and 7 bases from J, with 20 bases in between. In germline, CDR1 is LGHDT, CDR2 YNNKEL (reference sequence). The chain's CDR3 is CASSQVALWGGTNSPLHF. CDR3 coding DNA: TGTGCCAGCAGCCAAGTTGCCTTATGGGGCGGGACGAATTCACCCCTCCACTTT.

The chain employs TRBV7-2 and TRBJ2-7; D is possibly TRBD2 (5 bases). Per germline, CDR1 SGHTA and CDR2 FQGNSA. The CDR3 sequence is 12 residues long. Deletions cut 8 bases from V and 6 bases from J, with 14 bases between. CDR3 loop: CASEDWLGEQYF. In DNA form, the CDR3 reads TGTGCCAGCGAGGACTGGCTGGGCGAGCAGTACTTC.

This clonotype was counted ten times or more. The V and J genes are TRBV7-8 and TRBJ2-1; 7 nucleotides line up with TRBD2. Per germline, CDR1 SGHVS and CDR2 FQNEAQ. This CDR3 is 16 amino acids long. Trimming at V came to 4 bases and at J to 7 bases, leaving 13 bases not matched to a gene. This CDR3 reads CASSSAGSGVLNEQFF. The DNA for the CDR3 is TGTGCCAGCAGCTCCGCGGGCAGCGGGGTGTTGAATGAGCAGTTCTTC.

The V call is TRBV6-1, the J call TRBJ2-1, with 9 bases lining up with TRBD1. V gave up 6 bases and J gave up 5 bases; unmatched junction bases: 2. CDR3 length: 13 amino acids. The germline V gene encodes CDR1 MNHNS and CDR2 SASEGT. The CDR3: CASSGTGNNEQFF. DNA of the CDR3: TGTGCCAGCAGCGGGACAGGGAACAATGAGCAGTTCTTC.

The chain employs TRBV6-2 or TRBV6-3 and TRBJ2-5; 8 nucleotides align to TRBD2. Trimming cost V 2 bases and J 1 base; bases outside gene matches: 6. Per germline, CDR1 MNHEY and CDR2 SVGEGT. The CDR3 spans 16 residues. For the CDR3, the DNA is TGTGCCAGCAGTTACATCCGGACTAGCTCCCAAGAGACCCAGTACTTC. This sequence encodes CASSYIRTSSQETQYF.

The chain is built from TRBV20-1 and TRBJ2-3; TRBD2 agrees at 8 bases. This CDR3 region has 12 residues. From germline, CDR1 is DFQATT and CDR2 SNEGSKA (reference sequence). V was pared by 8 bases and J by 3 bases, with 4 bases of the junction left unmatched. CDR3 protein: CSLAGPTDTQYF. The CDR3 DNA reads TGCAGTTTAGCGGGACCGACAGATACGCAGTATTTT.

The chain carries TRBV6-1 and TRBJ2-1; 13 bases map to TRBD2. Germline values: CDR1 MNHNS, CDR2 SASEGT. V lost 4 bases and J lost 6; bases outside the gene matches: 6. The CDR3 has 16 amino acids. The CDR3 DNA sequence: TGTGCCAGCAGTGCCGGACTAGCGGGAGCAGGCAATGAGCAGTTCTTC. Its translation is CASSAGLAGAGNEQFF.

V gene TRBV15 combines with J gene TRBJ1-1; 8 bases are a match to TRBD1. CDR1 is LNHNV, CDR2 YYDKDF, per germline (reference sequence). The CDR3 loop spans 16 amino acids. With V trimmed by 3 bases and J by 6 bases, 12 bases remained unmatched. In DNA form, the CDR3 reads TGTGCCACCAGCAGGCCGGACAGGGCGGGAAAACCTGAAGCTTTCTTT. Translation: CATSRPDRAGKPEAFF.

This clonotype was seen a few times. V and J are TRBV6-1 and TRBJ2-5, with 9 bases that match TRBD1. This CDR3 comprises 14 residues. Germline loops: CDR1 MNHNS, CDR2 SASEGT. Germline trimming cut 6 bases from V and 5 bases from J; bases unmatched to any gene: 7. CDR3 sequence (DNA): TGTGCCAGCAGCCACAGGGGGCGAGGGGAGACCCAGTACTTC. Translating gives CASSHRGRGETQYF.

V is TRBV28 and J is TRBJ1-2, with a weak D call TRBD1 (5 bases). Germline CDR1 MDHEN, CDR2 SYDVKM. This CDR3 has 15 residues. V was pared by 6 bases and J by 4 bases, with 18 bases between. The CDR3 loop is CASRPGRQSRYGYTF. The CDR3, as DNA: TGTGCCAGCAGACCGGGACGGCAGAGTCGCTATGGCTACACCTTC.

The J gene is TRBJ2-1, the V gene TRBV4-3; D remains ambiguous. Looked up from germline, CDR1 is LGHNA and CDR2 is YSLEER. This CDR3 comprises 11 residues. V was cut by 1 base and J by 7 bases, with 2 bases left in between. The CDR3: CASSQANEQFF. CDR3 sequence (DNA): TGCGCCAGCAGCCAAGCAAATGAGCAGTTCTTC.

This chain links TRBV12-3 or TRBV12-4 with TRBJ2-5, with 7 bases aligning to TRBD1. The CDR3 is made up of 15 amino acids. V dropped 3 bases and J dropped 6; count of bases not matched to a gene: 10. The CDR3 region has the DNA TGTGCCAGCAGTTTGAATCAGGGGGTCGGGAAGACCCAGTACTTC. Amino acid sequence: CASSLNQGVGKTQYF.

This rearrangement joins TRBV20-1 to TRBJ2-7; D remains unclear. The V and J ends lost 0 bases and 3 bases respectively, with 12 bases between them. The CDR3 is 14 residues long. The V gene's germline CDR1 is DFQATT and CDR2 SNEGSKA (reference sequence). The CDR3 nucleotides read TGCAGTGCTAGAGACCCGGCAGGAAACTACGAGCAGTACTTC. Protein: CSARDPAGNYEQYF.

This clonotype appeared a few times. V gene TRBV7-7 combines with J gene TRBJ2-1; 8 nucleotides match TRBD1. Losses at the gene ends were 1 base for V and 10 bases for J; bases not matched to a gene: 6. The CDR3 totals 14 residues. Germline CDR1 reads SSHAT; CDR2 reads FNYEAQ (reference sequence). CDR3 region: CASSLGTGRWEQFF. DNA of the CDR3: TGTGCCAGCAGCTTAGGGACAGGGAGATGGGAGCAGTTCTTC. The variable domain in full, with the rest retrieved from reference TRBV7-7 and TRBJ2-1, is GAGVSQSPRYKVTKRGQDVTLRCDPISSHATLYWYQQALGQGPEFLTYFNYEAQPDKSGLPSDRFSAERPEGSISTLTIQRTEQRDSAMYRCASSLGTGRWEQFFGPGTRLTVL.

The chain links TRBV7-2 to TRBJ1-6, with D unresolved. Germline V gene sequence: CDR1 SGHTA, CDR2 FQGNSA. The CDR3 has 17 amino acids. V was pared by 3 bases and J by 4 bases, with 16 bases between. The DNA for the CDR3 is TGTGCCAGCAGCTTGGCGGTGTGGCAGGCGTATAATTCACCCCTCCACTTT. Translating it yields CASSLAVWQAYNSPLHF.

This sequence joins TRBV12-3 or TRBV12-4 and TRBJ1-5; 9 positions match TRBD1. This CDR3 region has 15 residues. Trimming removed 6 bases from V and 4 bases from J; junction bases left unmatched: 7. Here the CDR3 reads CASREGQGKNQPQHF. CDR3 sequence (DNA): TGTGCCAGCAGGGAGGGACAGGGAAAGAATCAGCCCCAGCATTTT.

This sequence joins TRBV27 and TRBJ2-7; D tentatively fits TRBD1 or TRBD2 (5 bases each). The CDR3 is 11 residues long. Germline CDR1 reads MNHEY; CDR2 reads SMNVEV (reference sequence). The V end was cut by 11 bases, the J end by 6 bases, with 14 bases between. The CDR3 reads CASRGDLEQYF. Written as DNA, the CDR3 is TGTGCCTCCCGTGGGGACCTCGAGCAGTACTTC.

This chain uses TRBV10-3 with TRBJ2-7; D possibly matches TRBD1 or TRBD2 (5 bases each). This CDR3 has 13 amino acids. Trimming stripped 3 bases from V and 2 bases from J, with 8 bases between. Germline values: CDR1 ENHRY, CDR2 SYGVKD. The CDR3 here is CAISERGPYEQYF. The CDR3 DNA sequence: TGTGCCATCAGTGAACGGGGCCCCTACGAGCAGTACTTC.

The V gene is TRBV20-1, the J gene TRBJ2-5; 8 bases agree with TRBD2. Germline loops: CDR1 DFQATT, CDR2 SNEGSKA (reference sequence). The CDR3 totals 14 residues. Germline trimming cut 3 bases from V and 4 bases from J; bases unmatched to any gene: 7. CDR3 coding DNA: TGCAGTGCTAGTGTCCGGGGGGGCCGAGAGACCCAGTACTTC. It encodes CSASVRGGRETQYF.

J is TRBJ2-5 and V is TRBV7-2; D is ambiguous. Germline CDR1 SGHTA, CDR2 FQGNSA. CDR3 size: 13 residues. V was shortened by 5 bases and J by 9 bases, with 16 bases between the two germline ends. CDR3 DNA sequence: TGTGCCAGCAGCCTAGGGCCACTCTCGGCCCAGTACTTC. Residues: CASSLGPLSAQYF.

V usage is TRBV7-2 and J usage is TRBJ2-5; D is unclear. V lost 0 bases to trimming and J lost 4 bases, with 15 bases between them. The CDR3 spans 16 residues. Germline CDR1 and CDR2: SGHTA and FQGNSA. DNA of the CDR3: TGTGCCAGCAGCTTAGCGCTCACGGGCCAATTAGAGACCCAGTACTTC. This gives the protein CASSLALTGQLETQYF.

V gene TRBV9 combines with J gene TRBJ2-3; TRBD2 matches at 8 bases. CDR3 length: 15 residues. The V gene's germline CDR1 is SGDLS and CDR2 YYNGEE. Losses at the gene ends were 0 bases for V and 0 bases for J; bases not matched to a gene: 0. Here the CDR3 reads CASSVAGGSTDTQYF. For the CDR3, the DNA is TGTGCCAGCAGCGTAGCGGGGGGGAGCACAGATACGCAGTATTTT.